The 4 T cell receptor beta chains below come from one sample, sequenced in a study of Tregs in tolerant kidney transplant recipients. Data came from immunoSEQ multiplex PCR; TCRdb stores just in-frame clones and leaves some out. The sample includes about 120,000 clones, around 94% of them seen just once. The sequencing input was CD4+ T cells from blood. These TCRs come from a human donor in good health.

V and J are TRBV6-6 and TRBJ2-7; 9 bases fit TRBD2. The CDR3 spans 14 residues. CDR1 MNHNY and CDR2 SVGAGI come from the germline V gene (reference sequence). Trimming cost V 6 bases and J 6 bases; bases outside gene matches: 9. The CDR3 bases are TGTGCCAGCAGAATCGGGACTAGCAGGGGCGAGCAGTACTTC. This sequence encodes CASRIGTSRGEQYF.

This clone was detected once. This chain uses TRBV19 with TRBJ1-2, with no clear D. The CDR3 sequence is 16 residues long. The V end was cut by 8 bases, the J end by 3 bases, with 22 bases between. Germline V lookup: CDR1 LNHDA, CDR2 SQIVND (reference sequence). The CDR3 sequence: CASRGRTATSYYGYTF. The CDR3 DNA reads TGTGCCAGTCGAGGCCGGACGGCAACCAGCTACTATGGCTACACCTTC.

The chain combines TRBV11-2 with TRBJ1-6; TRBD1 is a possible D gene (6 bases). Trimming removed 4 bases from V and 14 bases from J, with 18 bases in between. CDR1 SGHAT and CDR2 FQNNGV come from the germline V gene. The CDR3 extends over 14 amino acids. The CDR3 nucleotides are TGTGCCAGCAGCTCTCTGACAGGCCTATCAACCCTCCACTTT. Amino acid sequence: CASSSLTGLSTLHF.

V and J are TRBV19 and TRBJ2-5; no firm D call. The CDR3 contains 15 residues. Germline lookup yields CDR1 LNHDA and CDR2 SQIVND (reference sequence). V lost 2 bases, J lost 5 bases, and 15 bases lay in between. CDR3 sequence: CASSIREPPGETQYF. CDR3 in DNA: TGTGCCAGTAGTATAAGAGAACCCCCCGGGGAGACCCAGTACTTC.